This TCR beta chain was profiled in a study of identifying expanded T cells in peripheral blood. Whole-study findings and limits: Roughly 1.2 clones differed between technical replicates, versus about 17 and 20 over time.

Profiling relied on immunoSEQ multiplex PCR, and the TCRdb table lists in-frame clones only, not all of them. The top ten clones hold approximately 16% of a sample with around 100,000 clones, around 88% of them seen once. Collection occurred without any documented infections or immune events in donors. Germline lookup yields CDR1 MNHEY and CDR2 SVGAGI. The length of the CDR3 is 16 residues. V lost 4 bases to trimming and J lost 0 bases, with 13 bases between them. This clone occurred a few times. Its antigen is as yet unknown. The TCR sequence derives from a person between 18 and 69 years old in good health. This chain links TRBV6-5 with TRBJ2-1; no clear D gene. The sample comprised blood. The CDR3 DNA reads TGTGCCAGCAGTTGGTTGGACGCAAGCTCCTACAATGAGCAGTTCTTC. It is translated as CASSWLDASSYNEQFF.